Listed here are 7 T cell receptor beta chains from one sample, sequenced in a study of human T cells and chemical hapten exposure. Someone pulled total RNA out of unfractionated whole blood. MiXCR, run by TCRdb on the 5' RACE reads, gives a single entry per CDR3 protein. The sample consists of some 150,000 distinct CDR3 sequences, 4.1% of them appearing once. These receptors were obtained from a female donor in good health.

This clonotype has at least ten counts. The chain couples TRBV7-6 to TRBJ2-2; D not resolved. This CDR3 comprises 17 residues. The V gene lost 5 bases and the J gene lost 0 bases, with 16 bases spanning the gap. Germline V gene sequence: CDR1 SGHVS, CDR2 FNYEAQ. The chain's CDR3 is CASSPDPGEPNTGELFF. As DNA, the CDR3 is TGTGCCAGCAGCCCTGACCCCGGTGAGCCGAACACCGGGGAGCTGTTTTTT.

Many counts were recorded for this clonotype. The chain couples TRBV7-9 to TRBJ2-3, with 9 bases that match TRBD2. This CDR3 has 13 amino acids. The junction had 2 bases not matched to a gene; V was cut back by 6 bases and J by 4 bases. The germline V gene has CDR1 SEHNR and CDR2 FQNEAQ (reference sequence). The CDR3 here is CASSRGGADTQYF. CDR3 nucleotides: TGTGCCAGCAGTCGCGGGGGGGCAGATACGCAGTATTTT. Filled out from reference TRBV7-9 and TRBJ2-3, the complete variable domain reads DTGVSQNPRHKITKRGQNVTFRCDPISEHNRLYWYRQTLGQGPEFLTYFQNEAQLEKSRLLSDRFSAERPKGSFSTLEIQRTEQGDSAMYLCASSRGGADTQYFGPGTRLTVL.

In its sample, this clonotype was seen many times. The rearrangement uses TRBV6-2 or TRBV6-3 and TRBJ1-5; perhaps TRBD1 as D (5 bases). This CDR3 contains 13 residues. The germline CDR1 and CDR2 sequences are MNHEY and SVGEGT. Trimming removed 5 bases from V and 3 bases from J, with 8 bases in between. CDR3 loop: CASSQGVNQPQHF. Written as DNA, the CDR3 is TGTGCCAGCAGTCAGGGCGTCAATCAGCCCCAGCATTTT.

This clonotype was observed many times. This chain joins TRBV7-2 and TRBJ1-6; 7 nucleotides line up with TRBD1. In germline, CDR1 is SGHTA, CDR2 FQGNSA. The CDR3 contains 17 residues. V shed 4 bases and J 7 bases; nucleotides not matched to a gene: 13. This chain's CDR3 is CASSSHERGRGNSPLHF. DNA for the CDR3: TGTGCCAGCAGCTCCCACGAAAGAGGCAGGGGGAATTCACCCCTCCACTTT.

This clonotype was seen a handful of times. The chain is built from TRBV27 and TRBJ2-3, with 8 nucleotides matching TRBD2. Trimming cost V 6 bases and J 2 bases; bases outside gene matches: 7. Per the germline V gene, CDR1 is MNHEY and CDR2 is SMNVEV (reference sequence). This CDR3 has 15 residues. CDR3 sequence (DNA): TGTGCCAGCAGAAACCGGGGGGGGCCCACAGATACGCAGTATTTT. Translating it yields CASRNRGGPTDTQYF.

This clonotype showed up many times. V and J are TRBV4-2 and TRBJ1-4; D not resolved. The CDR3 runs to 15 residues. The V end lost 0 bases, the J end lost 7 bases, and 12 bases lay between the germline ends. Germline V gene lookup returns CDR1 LGHNA and CDR2 YNFKEQ. CDR3 protein: CASSQDEAVREKLFF. The CDR3 nucleotides read TGTGCCAGCAGCCAAGATGAGGCAGTCCGTGAAAAACTGTTTTTT.

V is TRBV7-6 and J is TRBJ1-2; a weak D match, TRBD1 (6 bases). The CDR3 runs to 15 residues. The germline V and J ends were trimmed by 5 bases and 2 bases, with 15 bases remaining between them. CDR1 SGHVS and CDR2 FNYEAQ come from the germline V gene. In nucleotides, the CDR3 is TGTGCCAGCAGCGGAGGGGCAGGGGAAAACTATGGCTACACCTTC. As protein: CASSGGAGENYGYTF.